The present entry profiles one T cell receptor beta chain with its context. Its antigen is not identified. This entry comes from a study of OX40 agonist ivuxolimab in advanced cancers. Study at large: Three patients, one with hepatocellular carcinoma and two with cutaneous melanoma, achieved partial responses. Overall study findings and caveats: Expanded clones belonging to CD8+ T cells outnumbered, on average, those of CD4+.

Generated by immunoSEQ multiplex PCR, the TCRdb table keeps only in-frame clones and is missing some. In the table there are over 35,000 clones, about 90% of which are singletons. CDR1 SGDLS and CDR2 YYNGEE come from the germline V gene. This CDR3 is 15 amino acids long. The source is an adult with an advanced solid tumor such as melanoma, head and neck, liver or kidney cancer. This specimen consisted of CD4+ or CD8+ T cells sorted from blood, obtained in a trial of the OX40 agonist ivuxolimab. The chain links TRBV9 to TRBJ2-5; 11 bases line up with TRBD2. The J call is doubtful: the DNA matches TRBJ2-7 better. The CDR3 region is CASSASGLAAYEQYF. As DNA, the CDR3 is TGTGCCAGCAGCGCCTCGGGACTAGCGGCCTACGAGCAGTACTTC.